This T cell receptor (beta chain) comes out of a study of monozygotic twins with inflammatory bowel disease. TCRalpha and TCRbeta cDNA went through two nested PCRs of around 15 and 9 cycles. For each CDR3 protein, TCRdb gives one entry from its re-call of the 5' RACE reads, without DNA. The sample holds more than 110,000 distinct CDR3 sequences. Sequencing was carried out using blood. The sequence was obtained from a human donor with ulcerative colitis or Crohn's disease, or a healthy co-twin of an affected twin (not recorded which).

This chain's CDR3 is CAIRGALGNTEAFF. The rearrangement uses TRBV10-3 and TRBJ1-1. Germline CDR1 is ENHRY and CDR2 is SYGVKD. CDR3 length: 14 residues.